The rows below give T cell receptor beta chains drawn from one sample of a study of blood T cell repertoires in COVID-19. The repertoire was sequenced with immunoSEQ multiplex PCR; TCRdb's copy has only in-frame clones and lacks some. The sample lists some 150,000 clones; around 87% were seen once. The sequenced sample was peripheral blood. All receptors derive from a human donor in a cohort sampled during active COVID-19. Both conserved end residues are part of each CDR3. Fields, in order: V gene, D gene, clone size, J gene, CDR3 DNA, CDR3 protein. A D gene is named only where the DNA matches it firmly. Clone size is given for some rows only: seen once, a few or many times, or a class if the clone is expanded.

v_gene: TRBV5-1; d_gene: .; abundance: once; j_gene: TRBJ2-1; CDR3nt: TGCGCCAGCAGCTCGACAGCGGGCAATGAGCAGTTCTTC; CDR3aa: CASSSTAGNEQFF
v_gene: TRBV11-2; d_gene: TRBD2; abundance: few; j_gene: TRBJ2-5; CDR3nt: TGTGCCAGCAGCCCCTCCCGGACTAGCGGGGGGAAAGAGACCCAGTACTTC; CDR3aa: CASSPSRTSGGKETQYF
v_gene: TRBV5-1; d_gene: .; abundance: .; j_gene: TRBJ1-2; CDR3nt: TGCGCCAGCAGCAGTCGATCAGCTAACTATGGCTACACCTTC; CDR3aa: CASSSRSANYGYTF
v_gene: TRBV5-1; d_gene: TRBD2; abundance: .; j_gene: TRBJ2-3; CDR3nt: TGCGCCAGCAGCTTGGGACTAGCTAGCACAGATACGCAGTATTTT; CDR3aa: CASSLGLASTDTQYF
v_gene: TRBV30; d_gene: .; abundance: .; j_gene: TRBJ1-2; CDR3nt: TGTGCCTGGACTACCCAGGGCCCCGGCTACACCTTC; CDR3aa: CAWTTQGPGYTF
v_gene: TRBV7-2; d_gene: TRBD2; abundance: .; j_gene: TRBJ2-2; CDR3nt: TGTGCCAGCAGCTTAGTGCTAGCGGGAGCGGGCGGGGAGCTGTTTTTT; CDR3aa: CASSLVLAGAGGELFF
v_gene: TRBV5-4; d_gene: TRBD2; abundance: .; j_gene: TRBJ2-1; CDR3nt: TGTGCCAGCAGCCCAACTAGCGGCTACAATGAGCAGTTCTTC; CDR3aa: CASSPTSGYNEQFF
v_gene: TRBV30; d_gene: .; abundance: .; j_gene: TRBJ1-6; CDR3nt: TGTGCCTGGGCGACAGATAATTCACCCCTCCACTTT; CDR3aa: CAWATDNSPLHF
v_gene: TRBV19; d_gene: .; abundance: .; j_gene: TRBJ1-1; CDR3nt: TGTGCCAGTAGTGCAGCAGGGTGGGCTGAAGCTTTCTTT; CDR3aa: CASSAAGWAEAFF
v_gene: TRBV9; d_gene: TRBD1; abundance: .; j_gene: TRBJ2-5; CDR3nt: TGTGCCAGCAGCCCCGACAGGGTCCAAGAGACCCAGTACTTC; CDR3aa: CASSPDRVQETQYF
v_gene: TRBV18; d_gene: TRBD2; abundance: few; j_gene: TRBJ2-1; CDR3nt: TGTGCCAGCTCACCTGGACTAGCGGGAGGAGAAAATGAGCAGTTCTTC; CDR3aa: CASSPGLAGGENEQFF
v_gene: TRBV7-8; d_gene: .; abundance: .; j_gene: TRBJ2-5; CDR3nt: TGTGCCAGCAGCAAAACCGCCCTAGGACAGTTTACACAAGAGACCCAGTACTTC; CDR3aa: CASSKTALGQFTQETQYF
v_gene: TRBV19; d_gene: TRBD1; abundance: .; j_gene: TRBJ2-2; CDR3nt: TGTGCCAGTACCCGCCTTTGGGACAGGGGTCTTCCGTGGGACACCGGGGAGCTGTTTTTT; CDR3aa: CASTRLWDRGLPWDTGELFF
v_gene: TRBV29-1; d_gene: TRBD1; abundance: .; j_gene: TRBJ2-3; CDR3nt: TGCAGCGTGGGACAGGGGAGTTTAAAAGATACGCAGTATTTT; CDR3aa: CSVGQGSLKDTQYF
v_gene: TRBV5-6; d_gene: .; abundance: many; j_gene: TRBJ2-3; CDR3nt: TGTGCCAGCAGCTTGGGTCAAGCCTTCCGTGCAGATACGCAGTATTTT; CDR3aa: CASSLGQAFRADTQYF
v_gene: TRBV5-1; d_gene: .; abundance: .; j_gene: TRBJ2-7; CDR3nt: TGCGCCAGCAGCTTGGGGTTAGGGGGCGAGCAGTACTTC; CDR3aa: CASSLGLGGEQYF